One sample yielded the 29 T cell receptor beta chains listed below, sequenced in a study of brain T cells in children with intractable seizures. Here immunoSEQ multiplex PCR was the method, and the copy in TCRdb shows in-frame clones only, minus some. The repertoire holds under 400,000 clones, roughly 93% seen once, with 4.5% to 7% in the top ten. Specified time point: blood from clinic visit 5 months post-surgery; TSC patient then seizure free. Sequencing was performed on peripheral blood, taken 4 to 5 months after surgery. These receptors all come from a boy under three years old with tuberous sclerosis and intractable seizures.

The chain couples TRBV5-1 to TRBJ1-2; 7 bases are a match to TRBD1. Germline CDR1 is SGHRS and CDR2 is YFSETQ. With V trimmed by 4 bases and J by 3 bases, 3 bases remained unmatched. The length of the CDR3 is 13 residues. CDR3 amino acids: CASSPGQHYGYTF. In DNA, the CDR3 is TGCGCCAGCAGCCCGGGACAGCACTATGGCTACACCTTC.

The chain combines TRBV7-9 with TRBJ2-3, with 7 bases lining up with TRBD1. From germline, CDR1 is SEHNR and CDR2 FQNEAQ (reference sequence). J lost 5 bases, V lost 5 bases, and 13 bases had no gene match. The CDR3 sequence is 16 residues long. Here the CDR3 DNA reads TGTGCCAGCAGCGCAGGACAGGCAAAAGTTCAAGATACGCAGTATTTT. The encoded protein is CASSAGQAKVQDTQYF. The whole variable domain, filled in from reference TRBV7-9 and TRBJ2-3, reads DTGVSQNPRHKITKRGQNVTFRCDPISEHNRLYWYRQTLGQGPEFLTYFQNEAQLEKSRLLSDRFSAERPKGSFSTLEIQRTEQGDSAMYLCASSAGQAKVQDTQYFGPGTRLTVL.

This chain links TRBV29-1 with TRBJ2-7; D is possibly TRBD1 (6 bases). The CDR3 length is 13 residues. V was shortened by 6 bases and J by 3 bases, with 15 bases between the two germline ends. The germline CDR1 and CDR2 sequences are SQVTM and ANQGSEA. The DNA for the CDR3 is TGCAGCGTCACCGGGACAATAAACTACGAGCAGTACTTC. Its protein is CSVTGTINYEQYF.

This rearrangement joins TRBV24-1 to TRBJ2-7; 9 nucleotides agree with TRBD1. V lost 2 bases to trimming and J lost 2 bases; unmatched junction nucleotides: 3. The CDR3 spans 15 residues. Germline values: CDR1 KGHDR, CDR2 SFDVKD. Written as DNA, the CDR3 is TGTGCCACCAGTGATTCGGACAGGGGTCCCTACGAGCAGTACTTC. Protein product: CATSDSDRGPYEQYF.

This sequence joins TRBV4-1 and TRBJ2-1; D is ambiguous. V was trimmed by 2 bases and J by 0 bases, leaving 14 bases between them. The CDR3 has 17 amino acids. Germline CDR1 MGHRA, CDR2 YSYEKL. The CDR3 DNA follows: TGCGCCAGCAGCCAATGGTCGGGCAGTAGCTCCTACAATGAGCAGTTCTTC. Translation gives CASSQWSGSSSYNEQFF.

V usage is TRBV27 and J usage is TRBJ1-2; D not resolved. Trimming shortened V by 5 bases and J by 2 bases, and 9 bases separated the two germline ends. Looked up from germline, CDR1 is MNHEY and CDR2 is SMNVEV (reference sequence). The CDR3 extends over 13 amino acids. The CDR3 protein is CASSPGFNYGYTF. The CDR3 nucleotides read TGTGCCAGCAGTCCGGGGTTCAACTATGGCTACACCTTC.

The CDR3 reads CAWSVRRGAETQYF. For the CDR3, the DNA is TGTGCCTGGTCTGTTCGGCGGGGGGCAGAGACCCAGTACTTC. V and J are TRBV30 and TRBJ2-5; 8 nucleotides align to TRBD2. Germline V gene lookup returns CDR1 GTSNPN and CDR2 SVGIG (reference sequence). Unmatched junction bases numbered 9, after V lost 5 bases and J lost 4 bases. This CDR3 region has 14 residues. The entire variable domain, with the rest obtained from reference TRBV30 and TRBJ2-5, is as follows: SQTIHQWPATLVQPVGSPLSLECTVEGTSNPNLYWYRQAAGRGLQLLFYSVGIGQISSEVPQNLSASRPQDRQFILSSKKLLLSDSGFYLCAWSVRRGAETQYFGPGTRLLVL.

This sequence joins TRBV27 and TRBJ1-5; D gene uncertain. The CDR3 has 15 residues. Germline CDR1 and CDR2: MNHEY and SMNVEV (reference sequence). Trimming left V 6 bases short and J 1 base short, with 13 bases between. CDR3 in amino acids: CASRKMLGSNQPQHF. The DNA of the CDR3 is TGTGCCAGCAGGAAAATGCTCGGAAGCAATCAGCCCCAGCATTTT.

This sequence joins TRBV6-1 and TRBJ2-4, with TRBD2 as a possible D gene (5 bases). Trimming took off 1 base at V and 0 bases at J, with 7 bases between the two ends. The germline V gene has CDR1 MNHNS and CDR2 SASEGT. CDR3 size: 15 residues. The CDR3 protein is CASSEGGLAKNIQYF. The CDR3 bases are TGTGCCAGCAGTGAAGGAGGGTTAGCCAAAAACATTCAGTACTTC.

This clone was seen once. This chain joins TRBV6-5 and TRBJ1-2; D is undetermined. The V gene's germline CDR1 is MNHEY and CDR2 SVGAGI. The CDR3 is 15 amino acids. Between the trimmed V and J ends, which lost 6 bases and 7 bases, there was a span of 21 bases. CDR3 nucleotides: TGTGCCAGCAGCAACAACGCCCGGGTTTTAAGTGGCTACACCTTC. Amino acids: CASSNNARVLSGYTF.

The rearrangement joins TRBV6-5 to TRBJ2-7, with 8 bases lining up with TRBD1. The germline V gene has CDR1 MNHEY and CDR2 SVGAGI. CDR3 length equals 13 residues. V lost 4 bases and J lost 4; bases outside the gene matches: 3. CDR3 amino acids: CASSLDREYEQYF. Here the CDR3 DNA reads TGTGCCAGCAGTTTGGACAGGGAGTACGAGCAGTACTTC.

This chain connects TRBV28 to TRBJ2-2; TRBD2 matches at 12 bases. The CDR3 totals 15 residues. V was clipped by 11 bases and J by 7 bases; unmatched bases: 11. Germline V gene lookup returns CDR1 MDHEN and CDR2 SYDVKM. The CDR3 DNA sequence: TGTGCCGGCGCCGCGACTAGCGGGAGTAACGGGGAGCTGTTTTTT. Residues: CAGAATSGSNGELFF.

This clone came up once. This clone may be a read error of a much larger clone one base away. The CDR3 protein is CARSVNSGGAGGELFF. The CDR3 DNA follows: TGTGCCCGCAGCGTGAATAGCGGGGGGGCCGGCGGGGAGCTGTTTTTT. The chain couples TRBV9 to TRBJ2-2; 11 positions agree with TRBD2. This CDR3 is 16 amino acids long. Germline assignment: CDR1 SGDLS and CDR2 YYNGEE.

With respect to this clone: Sequence at one end of the junction differs from germline and may be a read error. The chain joins TRBV7-7 to TRBJ1-1; D uncertain. This CDR3 region has 13 residues. Germline values: CDR1 SSHAT, CDR2 FNYEAQ (reference sequence). The CDR3 loop is CASSAQMNTEAFF. CDR3 DNA sequence: TGTGCTAGCAGCGCACAGATGAACACTGAAGCTTTCTTT. The whole variable domain, filled in from reference TRBV7-7 and TRBJ1-1, reads GAGVSQSPRYKVTKRGQDVTLRCDPISSHATLYWYQQALGQGPEFLTYFNYEAQPDKSGLPSDRFSAERPEGSISTLTIQRTEQRDSAMYRCASSAQMNTEAFFGQGTRLTVV.

This clone appeared many times. CDR3 sequence: CASTRTSGGVKYF. CDR3 in DNA: TGTGCCAGCACCCGGACTAGCGGGGGTGTGAAGTACTTC. The gene calls are TRBV3-1 (or the pseudogene TRBV3-2) and TRBJ2-7, with TRBD2 matching 13 bases. J gave up 11 bases and V 7 bases, and 8 bases lay outside the gene matches. The CDR3 sequence is 13 residues long. CDR1 and CDR2 (germline): LGHDT, YNNKEL (reference sequence).

The chain is built from TRBV12-3 or TRBV12-4 and TRBJ2-5, with D hard to call. The germline V and J ends were trimmed by 6 bases and 5 bases, with 13 bases remaining between them. The CDR3 is 13 amino acids. The CDR3 DNA reads as TGTGCCAGCAGCAGGAGTGAGGTGGAGACCCAGTACTTC. It yields the protein CASSRSEVETQYF.

This chain links TRBV12-3 or TRBV12-4 with TRBJ1-1; no clear D. The CDR3 sequence is 12 residues long. Trimming took 6 bases from V and 7 from J, leaving 12 bases between them. CDR3: CASRTSRGEAFF. CDR3 coding DNA: TGTGCCAGCAGGACCTCGCGGGGTGAAGCTTTCTTT.

This chain links TRBV11-3 with TRBJ2-1; 10 bases are shared with TRBD2. The CDR3 sequence is 17 residues long. V shed 1 base and J 6 bases; nucleotides not matched to a gene: 9. The V gene's germline CDR1 is SGHNT and CDR2 YENEEA. CDR3 coding DNA: TGTGCCAGCAGCTTAGGTCTGATTAGCGGGAGGAGCAATGAGCAGTTCTTC. Translated, it gives CASSLGLISGRSNEQFF.

V and J are TRBV7-2 and TRBJ2-1, with TRBD2 matching 12 bases. CDR1 is SGHTA and CDR2 is FQGNSA in the germline V gene. Trimming removed 3 bases from V and 2 bases from J; junction bases left unmatched: 5. This CDR3 spans 17 amino acids. DNA for the CDR3: TGTGCCAGCAGCTTCTTACTAGCGGGGGGTACCTACAATGAGCAGTTCTTC. Its translation is CASSFLLAGGTYNEQFF.

The V call is TRBV21-1, the J call TRBJ1-2. TRBV21-1 is deemed a pseudogene. CDR3 length: 18 residues. CDR3 region: CASSKGGNIGGPEGGYTF. The CDR3 DNA follows: TGTGCCAGCAGCAAAGGAGGGAATATCGGGGGGCCCGAAGGTGGCTACACCTTC.

The table lists this clone with a few counts. The gene calls are TRBV7-9 and TRBJ1-6; tentatively, D is TRBD1 (5 bases). V lost 3 bases and J 7 bases, leaving 10 bases between the germline ends. From germline, CDR1 is SEHNR and CDR2 FQNEAQ (reference sequence). This CDR3 is built from 14 residues. Written as DNA, the CDR3 is TGTGCCAGCAGCTTTGAGGGGAACAATTCACCCCTCCACTTT. Protein sequence: CASSFEGNNSPLHF. The whole variable domain, filled in from reference TRBV7-9 and TRBJ1-6, reads DTGVSQNPRHKITKRGQNVTFRCDPISEHNRLYWYRQTLGQGPEFLTYFQNEAQLEKSRLLSDRFSAERPKGSFSTLEIQRTEQGDSAMYLCASSFEGNNSPLHFGNGTRLTVT.

This chain uses TRBV11-3 with TRBJ2-5; D not certain. The germline CDR1 and CDR2 sequences are SGHNT and YENEEA. The CDR3 extends over 14 amino acids. V was clipped by 2 bases and J by 4 bases, with 11 bases between them. As DNA, the CDR3 is TGTGCCAGCAGCTTAAGGGTTCTACCAGAGACCCAGTACTTC. As protein: CASSLRVLPETQYF.

Only one count was recorded for this clone. The rearrangement uses TRBV6-1 and TRBJ1-1; D not resolved. Germline V gene sequence: CDR1 MNHNS, CDR2 SASEGT. Trimming removed 3 bases at V and 0 bases at J, with 11 bases between. The length of the CDR3 is 15 residues. The chain's CDR3 is CASSDRTEMNTEAFF. CDR3 sequence (DNA): TGTGCCAGCAGTGACCGGACGGAAATGAACACTGAAGCTTTCTTT.

The gene calls are TRBV9 and TRBJ2-3, with 15 positions matching TRBD2. V was clipped by 3 bases and J by 2 bases; unmatched bases: 10. The CDR3 length is 19 residues. Germline V CDR1 and CDR2: SGDLS, YYNGEE. CDR3 residues: CASSEGLAGGLPSTDTQYF. Written as DNA, the CDR3 is TGTGCCAGCAGCGAGGGACTAGCGGGAGGCCTACCATCCACAGATACGCAGTATTTT. The variable domain in full, completed from reference TRBV9 and TRBJ2-3, reads DSGVTQTPKHLITATGQRVTLRCSPRSGDLSVYWYQQSLDQGLQFLIQYYNGEERAKGNILERFSAQQFPDLHSELNLSSLELGDSALYFCASSEGLAGGLPSTDTQYFGPGTRLTVL.

The V gene is TRBV12-3 or TRBV12-4, the J gene TRBJ2-1, with a tentative D call TRBD2 (6 bases). Between the trimmed V and J ends, which lost 7 bases and 9 bases, there was a span of 10 bases. The CDR3 extends over 11 amino acids. The CDR3 DNA follows: TGTGCCAGCATGGTAGCGGCTGAGCAGTTCTTC. This translates into CASMVAAEQFF.

The gene calls are TRBV3-1 (or the pseudogene TRBV3-2) and TRBJ2-1, with 7 bases fitting TRBD2. The trim removed 5 bases at V and 8 bases at J, leaving 12 bases unmatched. Looked up from germline, CDR1 is LGHDT and CDR2 is YNNKEL (reference sequence). The CDR3 extends over 15 amino acids. CDR3 bases: TGTGCCAGCAGCAGGTATCCAGTGGCGGGGGATGAGCAGTTCTTC. Translated, it gives CASSRYPVAGDEQFF.

The J gene is TRBJ2-7, the V gene TRBV2; 7 nucleotides line up with TRBD2. From germline, CDR1 is SNHLY and CDR2 FYNNEI. The V gene end was trimmed by 4 bases and the J gene end by 4 bases; junction bases not matched to a gene: 10. CDR3 length equals 15 residues. The CDR3 spells CASSASLAEGYEQYF. DNA for the CDR3: TGTGCCAGCAGTGCCTCTCTAGCGGAAGGATACGAGCAGTACTTC.

V usage is TRBV4-2 and J usage is TRBJ1-1, with 8 bases fitting TRBD1. Trimming took 5 bases from V and 6 from J; bases not matched to a gene: 8. The length of the CDR3 is 14 residues. Per the germline V gene, CDR1 is LGHNA and CDR2 is YNFKEQ. CDR3 bases: TGTGCCAGCAGCGTACGACAGGGGTATCCTGAAGCTTTCTTT. Translated, it gives CASSVRQGYPEAFF.

This clone was counted a single time. The genes are TRBV19 and TRBJ2-7, with TRBD1 matching 7 bases. Germline trimming cut 1 base from V and 5 bases from J; bases unmatched to any gene: 14. Germline V gene lookup returns CDR1 LNHDA and CDR2 SQIVND (reference sequence). The CDR3 consists of 17 residues. The CDR3 nucleotides are TGTGCCAGTAGTATAGGTGGGACAGCCTCTCTCCGTAACGAGCAGTACTTC. This encodes CASSIGGTASLRNEQYF.